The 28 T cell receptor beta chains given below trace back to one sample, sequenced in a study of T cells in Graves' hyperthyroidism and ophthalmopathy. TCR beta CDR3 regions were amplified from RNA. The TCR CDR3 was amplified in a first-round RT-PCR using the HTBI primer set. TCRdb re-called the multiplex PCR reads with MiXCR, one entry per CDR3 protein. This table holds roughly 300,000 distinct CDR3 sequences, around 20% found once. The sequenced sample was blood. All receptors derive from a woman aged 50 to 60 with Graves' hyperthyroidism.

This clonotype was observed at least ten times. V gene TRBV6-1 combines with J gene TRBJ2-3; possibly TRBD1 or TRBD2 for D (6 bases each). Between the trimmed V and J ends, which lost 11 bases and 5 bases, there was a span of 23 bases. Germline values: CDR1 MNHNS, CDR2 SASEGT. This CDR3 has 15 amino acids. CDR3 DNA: TGTGCCGGGGGGAAGTTTTCCGGGGGCTTAGATACGCAGTATTTT. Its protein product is CAGGKFSGGLDTQYF.

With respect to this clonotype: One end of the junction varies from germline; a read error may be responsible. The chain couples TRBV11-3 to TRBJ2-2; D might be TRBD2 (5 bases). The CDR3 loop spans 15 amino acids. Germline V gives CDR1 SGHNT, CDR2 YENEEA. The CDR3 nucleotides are TGTGCCAGCAGCCCAGGACCCACGAACACCGGGGAGCTGTCTTTT. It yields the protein CASSPGPTNTGELSF.

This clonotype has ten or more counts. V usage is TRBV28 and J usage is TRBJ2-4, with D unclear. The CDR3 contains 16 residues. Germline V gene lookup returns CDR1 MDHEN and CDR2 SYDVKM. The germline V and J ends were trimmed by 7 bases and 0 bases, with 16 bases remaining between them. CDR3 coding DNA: TGTGCCAGCATGTCTGGGCGTTTTATAGCCAAAAACATTCAGTACTTC. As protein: CASMSGRFIAKNIQYF.

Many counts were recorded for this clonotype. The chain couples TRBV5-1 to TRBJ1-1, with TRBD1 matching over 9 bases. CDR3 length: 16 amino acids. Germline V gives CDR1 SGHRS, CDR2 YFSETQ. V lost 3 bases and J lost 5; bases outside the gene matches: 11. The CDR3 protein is CASSSHIQGAGTEAFF. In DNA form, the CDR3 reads TGCGCCAGCAGCTCCCATATACAGGGGGCTGGTACTGAAGCTTTCTTT.

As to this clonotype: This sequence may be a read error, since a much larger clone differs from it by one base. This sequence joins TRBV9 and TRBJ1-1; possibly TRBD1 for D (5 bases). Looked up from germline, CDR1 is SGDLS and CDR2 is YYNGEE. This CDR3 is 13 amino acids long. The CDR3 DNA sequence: TGTGCCAGCAGCGTAGAGGGGCGCACTGAAGCTCTCTTT. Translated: CASSVEGRTEALF.

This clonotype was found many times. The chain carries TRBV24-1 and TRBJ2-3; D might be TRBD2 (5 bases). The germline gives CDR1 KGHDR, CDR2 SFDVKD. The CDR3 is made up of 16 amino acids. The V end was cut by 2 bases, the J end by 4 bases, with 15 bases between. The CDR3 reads CATSDSRVSTPDTQYF. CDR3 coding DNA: TGTGCCACCAGTGATTCGCGGGTCTCCACCCCAGATACGCAGTATTTT.

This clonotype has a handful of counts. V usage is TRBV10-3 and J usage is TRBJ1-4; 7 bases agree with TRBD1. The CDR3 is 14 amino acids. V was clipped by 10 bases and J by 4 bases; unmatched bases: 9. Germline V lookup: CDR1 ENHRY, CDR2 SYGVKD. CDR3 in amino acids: CATSPRDSNEKLFF. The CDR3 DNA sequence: TGTGCCACCTCACCCCGGGACAGTAATGAAAAACTGTTTTTT.

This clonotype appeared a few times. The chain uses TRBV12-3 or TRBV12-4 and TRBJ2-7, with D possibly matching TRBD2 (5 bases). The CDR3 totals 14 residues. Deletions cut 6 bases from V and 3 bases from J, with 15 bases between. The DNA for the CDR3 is TGTGCCAGCAGCTTGGACTCAATTGTCTACGAGCAGTACTTC. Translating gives CASSLDSIVYEQYF.

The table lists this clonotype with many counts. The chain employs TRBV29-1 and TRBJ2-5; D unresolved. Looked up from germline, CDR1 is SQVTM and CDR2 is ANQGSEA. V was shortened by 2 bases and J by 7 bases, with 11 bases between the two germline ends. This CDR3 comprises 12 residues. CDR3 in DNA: TGCAGCGTTGAAAGGTCCGAACGGACCCAGTACTTC. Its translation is CSVERSERTQYF.

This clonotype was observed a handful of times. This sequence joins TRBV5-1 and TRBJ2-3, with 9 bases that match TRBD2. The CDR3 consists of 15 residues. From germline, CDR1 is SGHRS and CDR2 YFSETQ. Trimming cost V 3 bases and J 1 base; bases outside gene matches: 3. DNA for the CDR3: TGCGCCAGCAGCTCGGGACTAGCTCGCACAGATACGCAGTATTTT. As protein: CASSSGLARTDTQYF.

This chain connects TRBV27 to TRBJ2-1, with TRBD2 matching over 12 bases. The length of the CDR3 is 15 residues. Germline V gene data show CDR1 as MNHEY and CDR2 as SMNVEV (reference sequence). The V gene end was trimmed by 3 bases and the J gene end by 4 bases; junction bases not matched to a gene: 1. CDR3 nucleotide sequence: TGTGCCAGCAGTTTTACTAGCGGGGGGTACAATGAGCAGTTCTTC. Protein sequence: CASSFTSGGYNEQFF.

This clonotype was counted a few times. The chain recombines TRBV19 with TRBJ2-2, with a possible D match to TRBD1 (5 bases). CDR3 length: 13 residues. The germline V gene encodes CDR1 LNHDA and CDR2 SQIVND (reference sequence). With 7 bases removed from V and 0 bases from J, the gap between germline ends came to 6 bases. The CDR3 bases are TGTGCCAGTACACAGGCGAACACCGGGGAGCTGTTTTTT. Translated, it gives CASTQANTGELFF.

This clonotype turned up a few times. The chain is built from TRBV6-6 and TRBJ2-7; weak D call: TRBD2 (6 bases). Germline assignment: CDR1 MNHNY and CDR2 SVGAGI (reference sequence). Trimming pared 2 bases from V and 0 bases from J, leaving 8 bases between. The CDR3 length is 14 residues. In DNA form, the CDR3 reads TGTGCCAGCAGTTACGGCGGGATCTCCTACGAGCAGTACTTC. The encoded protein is CASSYGGISYEQYF.

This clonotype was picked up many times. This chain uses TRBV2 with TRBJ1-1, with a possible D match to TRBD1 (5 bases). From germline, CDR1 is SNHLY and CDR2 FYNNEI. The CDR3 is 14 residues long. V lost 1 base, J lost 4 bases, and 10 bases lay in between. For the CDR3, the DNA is TGTGCCAGCAGTGAAGGAGACAGACCCACTGAAGCTTTCTTT. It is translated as CASSEGDRPTEAFF.

CDR3 region: CSARVGGLAGGFGTQYF. The CDR3 coding sequence is TGCAGTGCTAGGGTAGGGGGACTAGCGGGAGGATTCGGCACGCAGTATTTT. The chain has TRBV20-1 and TRBJ2-3; 15 bases line up with TRBD2. The CDR3 is made up of 17 amino acids. V lost 3 bases to trimming and J lost 9 bases; unmatched junction nucleotides: 13. Per the germline V gene, CDR1 is DFQATT and CDR2 is SNEGSKA (reference sequence).

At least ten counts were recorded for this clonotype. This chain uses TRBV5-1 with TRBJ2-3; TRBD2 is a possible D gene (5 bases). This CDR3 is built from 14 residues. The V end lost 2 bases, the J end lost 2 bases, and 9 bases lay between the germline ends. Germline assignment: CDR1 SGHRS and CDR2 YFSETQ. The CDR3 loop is CASSLRRATDTQYF. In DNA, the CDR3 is TGCGCCAGCAGCTTAAGGCGGGCCACAGATACGCAGTATTTT.

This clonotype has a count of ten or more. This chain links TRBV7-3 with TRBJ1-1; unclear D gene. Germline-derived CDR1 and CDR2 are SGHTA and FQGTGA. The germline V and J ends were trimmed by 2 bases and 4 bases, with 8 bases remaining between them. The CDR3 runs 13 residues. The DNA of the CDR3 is TGTGCCAGCAGCTTATATGAGGGCACTGAAGCTTTCTTT. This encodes CASSLYEGTEAFF.

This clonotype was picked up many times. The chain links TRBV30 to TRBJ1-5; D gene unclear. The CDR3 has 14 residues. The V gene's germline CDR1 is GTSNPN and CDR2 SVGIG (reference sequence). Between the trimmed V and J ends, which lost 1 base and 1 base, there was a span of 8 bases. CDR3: CAWSGSKSNQPQHF. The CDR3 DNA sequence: TGTGCCTGGAGTGGATCAAAGAGCAATCAGCCCCAGCATTTT.

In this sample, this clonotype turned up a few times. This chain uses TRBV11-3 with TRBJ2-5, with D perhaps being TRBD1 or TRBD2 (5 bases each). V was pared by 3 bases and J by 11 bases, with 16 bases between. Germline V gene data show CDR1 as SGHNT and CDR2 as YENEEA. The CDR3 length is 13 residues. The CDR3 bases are TGTGCCAGCAGCTTGGGGGTATATGAATCTCAGTACTTC. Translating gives CASSLGVYESQYF.

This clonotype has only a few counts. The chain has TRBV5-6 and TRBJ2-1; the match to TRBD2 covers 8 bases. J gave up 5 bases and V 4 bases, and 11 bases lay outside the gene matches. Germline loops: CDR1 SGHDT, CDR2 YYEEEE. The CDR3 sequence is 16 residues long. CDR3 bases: TGTGCCAGCAGCCCCCCGGGGGGGCCGGTCGACAATGAGCAGTTCTTC. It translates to CASSPPGGPVDNEQFF.

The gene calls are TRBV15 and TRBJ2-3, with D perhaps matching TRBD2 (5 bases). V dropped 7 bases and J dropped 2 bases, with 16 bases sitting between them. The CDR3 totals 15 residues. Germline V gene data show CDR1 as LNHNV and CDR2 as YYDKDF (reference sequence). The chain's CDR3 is CATTAGPHATDTQYF. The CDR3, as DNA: TGTGCCACCACCGCGGGCCCCCATGCCACAGATACGCAGTATTTT.

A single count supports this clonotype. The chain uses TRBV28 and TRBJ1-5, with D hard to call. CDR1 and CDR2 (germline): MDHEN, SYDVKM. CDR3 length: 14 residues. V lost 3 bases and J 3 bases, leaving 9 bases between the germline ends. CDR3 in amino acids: CASSLRDYNQPQHF. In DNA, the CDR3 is TGTGCCAGCAGTTTGAGGGATTACAATCAGCCCCAGCATTTT.

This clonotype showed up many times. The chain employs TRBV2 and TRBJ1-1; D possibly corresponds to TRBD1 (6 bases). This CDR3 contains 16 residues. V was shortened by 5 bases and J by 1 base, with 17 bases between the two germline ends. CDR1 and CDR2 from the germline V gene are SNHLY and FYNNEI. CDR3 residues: CASSTPTGLENTEAFF. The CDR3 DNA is TGTGCCAGCAGTACACCGACAGGTTTGGAGAACACTGAAGCTTTCTTT. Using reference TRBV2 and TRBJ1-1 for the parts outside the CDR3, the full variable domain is EPEVTQTPSHQVTQMGQEVILRCVPISNHLYFYWYRQILGQKVEFLVSFYNNEISEKSEIFDDQFSVERPDGSNFTLKIRSTKLEDSAMYFCASSTPTGLENTEAFFGQGTRLTVV.

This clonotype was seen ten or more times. The CDR3 protein is CASSLSSQMNTEAFF. CDR3 nucleotide sequence: TGTGCCAGCAGCTTATCTAGTCAAATGAACACTGAAGCTTTCTTT. The chain uses TRBV11-2 and TRBJ1-1; D is undetermined. Between the trimmed V and J ends, which lost 2 bases and 0 bases, there was a span of 10 bases. The germline gives CDR1 SGHAT, CDR2 FQNNGV. This CDR3 is built from 15 residues.

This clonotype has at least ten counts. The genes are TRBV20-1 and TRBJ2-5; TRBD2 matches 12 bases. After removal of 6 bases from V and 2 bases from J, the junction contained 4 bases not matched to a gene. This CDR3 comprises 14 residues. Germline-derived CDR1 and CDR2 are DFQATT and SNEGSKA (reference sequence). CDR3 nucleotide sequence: TGCAGTGCGACTAGCGGGGGAAAACAAGAGACCCAGTACTTC. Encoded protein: CSATSGGKQETQYF.

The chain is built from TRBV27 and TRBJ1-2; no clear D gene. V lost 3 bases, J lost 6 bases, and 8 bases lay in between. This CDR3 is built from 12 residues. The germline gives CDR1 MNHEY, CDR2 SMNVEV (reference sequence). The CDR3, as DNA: TGTGCCAGCAGTTTTAGAGGGAATGGCTACACCTTC. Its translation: CASSFRGNGYTF.

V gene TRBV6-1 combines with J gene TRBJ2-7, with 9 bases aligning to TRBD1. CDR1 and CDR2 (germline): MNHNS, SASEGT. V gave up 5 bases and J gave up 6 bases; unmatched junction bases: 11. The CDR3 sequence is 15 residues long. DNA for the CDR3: TGTGCCAGCAGTCCAACAGGGGGCCCTCGTCGCGAGCAGTACTTC. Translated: CASSPTGGPRREQYF.

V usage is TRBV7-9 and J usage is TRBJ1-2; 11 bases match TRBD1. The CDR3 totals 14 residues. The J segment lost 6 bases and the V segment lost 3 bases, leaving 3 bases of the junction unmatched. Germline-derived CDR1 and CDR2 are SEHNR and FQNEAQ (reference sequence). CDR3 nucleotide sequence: TGTGCCAGCAGCTTGGGACAGGGGGAGCATGGCTACACCTTC. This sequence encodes CASSLGQGEHGYTF. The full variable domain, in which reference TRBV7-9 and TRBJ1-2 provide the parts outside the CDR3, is DTGVSQNPRHKITKRGQNVTFRCDPISEHNRLYWYRQTLGQGPEFLTYFQNEAQLEKSRLLSDRFSAERPKGSFSTLEIQRTEQGDSAMYLCASSLGQGEHGYTFGSGTRLTVV.